This entry lists 20 T cell receptor beta chains sequenced from one sample in a study of tumour-infiltrating T cells in Burkitt lymphoma. TCRdb's copy holds only in-frame clones and misses some; the assay was immunoSEQ multiplex PCR. The sample lists some 6,600 clones; more than 75% were seen once. What was sequenced was tumor tissue. Receptors originate from a human donor with Burkitt lymphoma.

V is TRBV5-8 and J is TRBJ2-1; no clear D gene. Germline CDR1 reads SGHTS; CDR2 reads YDEGEE. The CDR3 runs 12 residues. V lost 0 bases and J 13 bases, leaving 11 bases between the germline ends. The CDR3 region is CASSLEQRNQFF. The CDR3, as DNA: TGTGCCAGCAGCTTGGAACAAAGAAACCAGTTCTTC.

The rearrangement links TRBV7-6 to TRBJ1-4; D uncertain. Deletions cut 5 bases from V and 14 bases from J, with 15 bases between. Germline V gene data show CDR1 as SGHVS and CDR2 as FNYEAQ. This CDR3 is built from 12 residues. In DNA form, the CDR3 reads TGTGCCAGCAGCCGTGCAGAGAGAGGGCTGTTTTTT. This codes for CASSRAERGLFF.

The V call is TRBV2, the J call TRBJ2-1; TRBD1 agrees at 7 bases. CDR1 SNHLY and CDR2 FYNNEI come from the germline V gene. Unmatched junction bases numbered 1, after V lost 2 bases and J lost 9 bases. The CDR3 runs to 12 residues. The CDR3 DNA reads TGTGCCAGCAGTGAACAGGGGGTTGAGCAGTTCTTC. It encodes CASSEQGVEQFF.

This clone has just a few counts. The chain has TRBV25-1 and TRBJ2-1, with D possibly being TRBD1 or TRBD2 (5 bases each). Trimming shortened V by 5 bases and J by 13 bases, and 15 bases separated the two germline ends. The CDR3 sequence is 12 residues long. Germline V gene data show CDR1 as MGHDK and CDR2 as SYGVNS. The CDR3 DNA reads TGTGCCAGCAGTCTTGGGACCTACCCCCAGTTCTTC. It codes for CASSLGTYPQFF.

The chain recombines TRBV30 with TRBJ2-7, with D perhaps TRBD1 (6 bases). Trimming removed 2 bases from V and 6 bases from J, with 20 bases in between. The CDR3 length is 15 residues. Germline V gene sequence: CDR1 GTSNPN, CDR2 SVGIG (reference sequence). The CDR3 region is CAWSSKTQAGAEQYF. CDR3 DNA: TGTGCCTGGAGTTCGAAAACGCAAGCAGGGGCCGAGCAGTACTTC.

The rearrangement joins TRBV11-3 to TRBJ2-5, with 10 positions matching TRBD2. CDR1 and CDR2 (germline): SGHNT, YENEEA. V lost 2 bases, J lost 5 bases, and 11 bases stayed unmatched. There are 17 residues in the CDR3. CDR3 DNA sequence: TGTGCCAGCAGCTTAAATGAAAGCGGGGGGGCCTGGGAGACCCAGTACTTC. Translating it yields CASSLNESGGAWETQYF.

This chain links TRBV30 with TRBJ1-2; D is ambiguous. CDR3 length: 12 residues. V gave up 4 bases and J gave up 2 bases, with 8 bases separating them. Germline assignment: CDR1 GTSNPN and CDR2 SVGIG (reference sequence). The CDR3 spells CAWKEHNYGYTF. The CDR3 DNA reads as TGTGCCTGGAAGGAGCACAACTATGGCTACACCTTC.

Concerning this clone itself: One end of the junction varies from germline; a read error may be responsible. The chain has TRBV11-2 and TRBJ2-3, with D unresolved. This CDR3 has 15 residues. CDR1 SGHAT and CDR2 FQNNGV come from the germline V gene. Here the CDR3 reads CASSIEVTSTDTQYF. CDR3 nucleotides: TGTGCCAGCAGCATAGAAGTCACTAGCACAGATACGCAGTATTTT.

This clone counts as large. The gene calls are TRBV29-1 and TRBJ2-7; D is undetermined. There are 12 residues in the CDR3. Looked up from germline, CDR1 is SQVTM and CDR2 is ANQGSEA. Trimming removed 4 bases at V and 6 bases at J, with 13 bases between. DNA of the CDR3: TGCAGCGTTGCCGACATGACAAGCGAGCAGTACTTC. This gives the protein CSVADMTSEQYF.

This chain connects TRBV9 to TRBJ2-7; the match to TRBD1 covers 9 bases. Germline V gene sequence: CDR1 SGDLS, CDR2 YYNGEE. V shed 4 bases and J 4 bases; nucleotides not matched to a gene: 12. This CDR3 is built from 16 residues. This chain's CDR3 is CASSPSSGTGPYEQYF. The CDR3 DNA follows: TGTGCCAGCAGCCCCTCCTCCGGGACAGGGCCTTACGAGCAGTACTTC.

The chain employs TRBV27 and TRBJ1-1; unclear D gene. With 6 bases removed from V and 1 base from J, the gap between germline ends came to 9 bases. CDR3 length: 13 amino acids. CDR1 and CDR2 (germline): MNHEY, SMNVEV (reference sequence). CDR3 protein: CASSNLGNTEAFF. The DNA for the CDR3 is TGTGCCAGCAGCAATTTAGGGAACACTGAAGCTTTCTTT.

The rearrangement links TRBV2 to TRBJ1-1, with D possibly being TRBD1 (6 bases). The CDR3 extends over 13 amino acids. Trimming removed 7 bases from V and 4 bases from J, with 13 bases in between. Germline CDR1 reads SNHLY; CDR2 reads FYNNEI. This chain's CDR3 is CASKKEGVTEAFF. The CDR3 region has the DNA TGTGCCAGCAAAAAGGAGGGGGTCACTGAAGCTTTCTTT.

The chain links TRBV9 to TRBJ1-1; tentatively, D is TRBD1 (6 bases). Germline CDR1 SGDLS, CDR2 YYNGEE. V gave up 0 bases and J gave up 1 base, with 10 bases separating them. The CDR3 runs 15 residues. The CDR3 sequence is CASSVGVGGNTEAFF. CDR3 DNA sequence: TGTGCCAGCAGCGTAGGGGTAGGGGGGAACACTGAAGCTTTCTTT.

Only a few counts were recorded for this clone. V usage is TRBV5-4 and J usage is TRBJ2-2; D perhaps matches TRBD1 (6 bases). The V gene lost 4 bases and the J gene lost 0 bases, with 16 bases spanning the gap. CDR3 length: 17 residues. The germline gives CDR1 SGHNT, CDR2 YYREEE (reference sequence). Written as DNA, the CDR3 is TGTGCCAGCAGCCCAGGGGCCCTTAACCCGAACACCGGGGAGCTGTTTTTT. Protein: CASSPGALNPNTGELFF.

This chain connects TRBV7-2 to TRBJ1-2, with 9 nucleotides matching TRBD1. This CDR3 is 16 amino acids long. V dropped 5 bases and J dropped 2; count of bases not matched to a gene: 9. Looked up from germline, CDR1 is SGHTA and CDR2 is FQGNSA. The CDR3 loop reads CASSPTGGPSNYGYTF. The CDR3 DNA follows: TGTGCCAGCAGCCCCACAGGGGGCCCATCGAACTATGGCTACACCTTC.

The rearrangement uses TRBV13 and TRBJ1-1; D unclear. There are 14 residues in the CDR3. The germline CDR1 and CDR2 sequences are PRHDT and FYEKMQ (reference sequence). V lost 5 bases to trimming and J lost 1 base, with 11 bases between them. CDR3 protein: CASSAGTRNTEAFF. The DNA for the CDR3 is TGTGCCAGCAGCGCAGGAACGCGGAACACTGAAGCTTTCTTT.

This clone was seen only once. This chain connects TRBV27 to TRBJ2-1; D perhaps matches TRBD2 (5 bases). The CDR3 length is 16 residues. The ends were cut back, 7 bases at V and 0 bases at J, with 16 bases in the middle. CDR1 MNHEY and CDR2 SMNVEV come from the germline V gene (reference sequence). The CDR3 DNA reads as TGTGCCAGCATCTCCGGGCGGGCGATCTCCTACAATGAGCAGTTCTTC. Translating it yields CASISGRAISYNEQFF.

The genes are TRBV7-2 and TRBJ2-5, with D possibly matching TRBD2 (5 bases). Trimming took 4 bases from V and 3 from J, leaving 15 bases between them. Germline V lookup: CDR1 SGHTA, CDR2 FQGNSA. The CDR3 has 15 residues. The CDR3 DNA reads as TGTGCCAGCAGCTCCACGGGCCTGGAGGAAGAGACCCAGTACTTC. Its protein product is CASSSTGLEEETQYF.

V usage is TRBV7-2 and J usage is TRBJ1-1, with D maybe TRBD1 (5 bases). V dropped 2 bases and J dropped 8 bases, with 15 bases sitting between them. Germline V gives CDR1 SGHTA, CDR2 FQGNSA. The CDR3 covers 14 residues. The CDR3 spells CASSLSAGTTEAFF. In nucleotides, the CDR3 is TGTGCCAGCAGCTTAAGTGCGGGGACCACAGAAGCTTTCTTT.

The J gene is TRBJ1-3, the V gene TRBV6-5; weak D call: TRBD1 (6 bases). This CDR3 spans 15 amino acids. Trimming left V 8 bases short and J 0 bases short, with 14 bases between. Germline CDR1 MNHEY, CDR2 SVGAGI. CDR3 sequence: CASSRTVISGNTIYF. CDR3 DNA sequence: TGTGCCAGCTCCCGGACAGTTATCTCTGGAAACACCATATATTTT.